This TCR beta chain is from a study of blood T cell repertoires in COVID-19. Study overall: Acute and convalescent COVID-19 samples came from the United States, Italy and Spain.

Germline CDR1 and CDR2: SGHAT and FQNNGV. V was trimmed by 5 bases and J by 8 bases, leaving 16 bases between them. There are 14 residues in the CDR3. Authors' analysis steps: Cell counts per sample came from amplifying reference gene primers. Clones were read by immunoSEQ multiplex PCR, and TCRdb kept only the in-frame ones, dropping some. That table furnishes V, J and clone size, whereas the DNA furnished D and trimming. This table has roughly 64,000 clones, roughly 90% appearing once. The specimen sequenced was peripheral blood. This TCR was sampled from a woman older than 75 with active COVID-19. This rearrangement joins TRBV11-2 to TRBJ1-3; possibly TRBD1 for D (5 bases). The CDR3 nucleotides read TGTGCCAGCAGCATGGGGACTCCAGCGGACACCATATATTTT. Amino acid sequence: CASSMGTPADTIYF.